This paragraph reports one T cell receptor (beta chain). The sample comes from a study of blood T cell repertoires in COVID-19. Sequencing was performed with immunoSEQ multiplex PCR; in TCRdb, only in-frame clones are kept and a portion is missing. The repertoire includes around 420,000 clones, 88% of them detected once, and 2% to 2.5% sits in the top ten. With 4 bases removed from V and 4 bases from J, the gap between germline ends came to 20 bases. The CDR3 runs to 16 residues. Per the germline V gene, CDR1 is SGHRS and CDR2 is YFSETQ. The sample comprised PBMCs or T cells enriched from blood (not recorded which). The chain recombines TRBV5-1 with TRBJ1-2; TRBD1 might be the D (5 bases). This clonotype was sampled from a woman aged 35 to 49 with acute COVID-19. This chain's CDR3 is CASSIELGGVIYGYTF. The CDR3 coding sequence is TGCGCCAGCAGCATTGAGTTGGGGGGTGTTATCTATGGCTACACCTTC.